These 4 T cell receptor beta chains originate from one sample sequenced in a study of beta chain features in type 1 diabetes. The sequenced template was cDNA made from the entire isolated RNA. Sequenced by immunoSEQ multiplex PCR; TCRdb stores in-frame clones only, minus some. The table shows over 700,000 clones, with roughly a sixth occurring only once. The material sequenced was naive CD4+ T cells from blood. These TCRs come from a woman younger than 35 in good health.

This clone came up a few times. An end of the junction differs from the germline gene, which may be a read error. This chain joins TRBV28 and TRBJ2-1, with 8 bases matching TRBD1. Germline-derived CDR1 and CDR2 are MDHEN and SYDVKM. This CDR3 is 15 amino acids long. The CDR3 loop reads CACRSGGAGNNEQFF. CDR3 nucleotide sequence: TGTGCCTGCAGATCAGGGGGCGCCGGTAACAATGAGCAGTTCTTC.

The V gene is TRBV7-2, the J gene TRBJ2-2; no reliable D call. The CDR3 has 12 amino acids. CDR1 SGHTA and CDR2 FQGNSA come from the germline V gene. The V end was cut by 5 bases, the J end by 7 bases, with 8 bases between. The CDR3 nucleotides are TGTGCCAGCAGCCGTAGCCACGGGGAGCTGTTTTTT. Amino acid sequence: CASSRSHGELFF.

This clone was recorded a few times. The V and J genes are TRBV29-1 and TRBJ1-3; D is ambiguous. V gave up 4 bases and J gave up 0 bases, with 7 bases separating them. Germline values: CDR1 SQVTM, CDR2 ANQGSEA. This CDR3 is built from 13 residues. For the CDR3, the DNA is TGCAGCGTTGGTCTTAACTCTGGAAACACCATATATTTT. It codes for CSVGLNSGNTIYF.

This clone was counted a few times. The chain recombines TRBV4-1 with TRBJ2-5; D is possibly TRBD1 or TRBD2 (5 bases each). From germline, CDR1 is MGHRA and CDR2 YSYEKL. The CDR3 sequence is 13 residues long. V was cut by 4 bases and J by 2 bases, with 8 bases left in between. CDR3 in DNA: TGCGCCAGCAGCCGGGGGTTACAAGAGACCCAGTACTTC. Its protein is CASSRGLQETQYF.